This TCR beta chain was sequenced in a study of blood T cell repertoires in COVID-19. Study information: Samples of COVID-19 (acute and convalescent) were obtained from the United States, Italy and Spain. PBMCs, B-cell-depleted T cells, or T cells were the source of the cDNA or gDNA that made up the material.

Original processing notes: For nucleated cells, counts were estimated from reference gene primer amplification. Method: immunoSEQ multiplex PCR; TCRdb's copy keeps in-frame clones and lacks some. V, J and clone size were drawn from that table, and D and trimming were deduced from the DNA. The repertoire holds hundreds of thousands of clones, with roughly 86% as singletons. This CDR3 has 14 residues. Germline-derived CDR1 and CDR2 are MNHEY and SMNVEV (reference sequence). The germline V and J ends were trimmed by 9 bases and 5 bases, with 17 bases remaining between them. A Seattle source enrolled patients during active infection and followed them longitudinally.

The V and J genes are TRBV27 and TRBJ1-5, with D perhaps TRBD1 (5 bases). This sequence originates from a woman in her thirties with COVID-19, enrolled during active disease. The sample comprised peripheral blood. CDR3 bases: TGTGCCAGTCGACCAGGGAGGGGAGATCAGCCCCAGCATTTT. The encoded protein is CASRPGRGDQPQHF.